This T cell receptor beta chain was sequenced for a study of cytomegalovirus exposure and HLA in healthy donors. General study findings and limits: The authors later found most CMV-associated TCR beta chains appeared HLA-restricted. It emerged from a later analysis that several of the most significant clusters appeared to be linked to common viral pathogens. A few CMV-associated chains were confirmed in vitro to be specific for CMV antigens.

This PCR relied on a set of 60 Vbeta primers and 13 Jbeta primers. In the original analysis: Later analysis identified tens of millions of unique TCR beta chains, around 10 million shared. The data were produced by immunoSEQ multiplex PCR, yet TCRdb's version contains in-frame clones alone and is incomplete. V, J and clone size are those of that table, while D and trimming were read from the DNA. This sample has about 160,000 clones, with roughly 85% found just once. There are 13 residues in the CDR3. From germline, CDR1 is MNHEY and CDR2 SMNVEV (reference sequence). This clone appeared a few times. Antigen: not known. The junction departs from germline at one end; a sequencing error may be responsible.

This TCR came from a middle-aged man in good health and CMV-seronegative. The specimen sequenced was PBMCs. The chain links TRBV27 to TRBJ2-4, with TRBD1 as a possible D gene (6 bases). CDR3 amino acids: CASSSTGINSQYF. CDR3 sequence (DNA): TGTGCCAGCTCAAGTACAGGGATAAACAGTCAGTACTTC.